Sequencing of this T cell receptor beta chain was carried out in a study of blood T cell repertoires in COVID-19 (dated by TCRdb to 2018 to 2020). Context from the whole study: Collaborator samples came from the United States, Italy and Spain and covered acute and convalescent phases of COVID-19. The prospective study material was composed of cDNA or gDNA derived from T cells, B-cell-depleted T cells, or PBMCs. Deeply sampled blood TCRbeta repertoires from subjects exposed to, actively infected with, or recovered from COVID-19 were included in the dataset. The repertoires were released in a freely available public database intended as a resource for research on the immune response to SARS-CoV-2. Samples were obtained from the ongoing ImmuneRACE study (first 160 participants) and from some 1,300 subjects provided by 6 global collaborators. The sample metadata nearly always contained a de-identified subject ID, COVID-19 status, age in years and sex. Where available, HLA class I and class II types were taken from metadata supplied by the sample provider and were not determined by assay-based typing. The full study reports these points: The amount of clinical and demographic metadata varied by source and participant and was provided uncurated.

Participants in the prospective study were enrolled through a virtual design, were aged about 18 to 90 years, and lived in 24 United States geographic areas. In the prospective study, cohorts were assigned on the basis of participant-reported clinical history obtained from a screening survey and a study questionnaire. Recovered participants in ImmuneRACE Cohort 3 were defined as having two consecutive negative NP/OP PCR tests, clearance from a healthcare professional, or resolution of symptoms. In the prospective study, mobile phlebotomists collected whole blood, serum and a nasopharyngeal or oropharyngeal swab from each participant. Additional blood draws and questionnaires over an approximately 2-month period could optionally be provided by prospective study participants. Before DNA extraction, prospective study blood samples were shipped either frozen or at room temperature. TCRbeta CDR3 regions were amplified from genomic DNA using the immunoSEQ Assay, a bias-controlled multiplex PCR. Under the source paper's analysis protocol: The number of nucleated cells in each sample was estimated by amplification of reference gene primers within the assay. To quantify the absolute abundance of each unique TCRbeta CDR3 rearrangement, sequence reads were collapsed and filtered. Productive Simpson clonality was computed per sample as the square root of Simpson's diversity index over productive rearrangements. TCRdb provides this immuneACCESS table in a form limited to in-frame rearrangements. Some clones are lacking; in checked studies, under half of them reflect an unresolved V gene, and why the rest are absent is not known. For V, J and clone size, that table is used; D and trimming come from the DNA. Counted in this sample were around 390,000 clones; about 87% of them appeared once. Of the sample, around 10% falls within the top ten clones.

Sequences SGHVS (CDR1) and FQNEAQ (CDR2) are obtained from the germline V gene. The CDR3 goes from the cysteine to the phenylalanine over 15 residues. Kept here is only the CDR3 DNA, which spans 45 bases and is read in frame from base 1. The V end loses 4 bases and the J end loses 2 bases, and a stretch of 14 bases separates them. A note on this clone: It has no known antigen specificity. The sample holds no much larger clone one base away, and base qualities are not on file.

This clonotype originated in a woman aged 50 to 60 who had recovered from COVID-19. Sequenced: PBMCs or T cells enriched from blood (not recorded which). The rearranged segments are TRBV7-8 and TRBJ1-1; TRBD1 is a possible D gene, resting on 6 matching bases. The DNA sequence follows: TGTGCCAGCAGCTCCTCTACAGGGATCAACACTGAAGCTTTCTTT. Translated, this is CASSSSTGINTEAFF.